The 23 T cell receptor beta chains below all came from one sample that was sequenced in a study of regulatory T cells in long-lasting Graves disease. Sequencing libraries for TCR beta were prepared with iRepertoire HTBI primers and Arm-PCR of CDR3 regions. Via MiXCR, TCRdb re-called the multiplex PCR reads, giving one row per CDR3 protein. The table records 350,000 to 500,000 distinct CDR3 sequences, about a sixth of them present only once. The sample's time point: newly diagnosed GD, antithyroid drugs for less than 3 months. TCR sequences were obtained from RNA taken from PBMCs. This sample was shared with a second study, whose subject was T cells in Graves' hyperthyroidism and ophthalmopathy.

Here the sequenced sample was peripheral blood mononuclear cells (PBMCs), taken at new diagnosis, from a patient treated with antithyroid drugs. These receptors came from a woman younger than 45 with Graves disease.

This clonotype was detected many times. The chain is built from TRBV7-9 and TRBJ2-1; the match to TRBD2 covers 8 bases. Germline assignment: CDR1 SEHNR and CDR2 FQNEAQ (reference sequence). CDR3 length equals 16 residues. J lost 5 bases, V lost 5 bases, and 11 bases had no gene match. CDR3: CASSILKLAAHNEQFF. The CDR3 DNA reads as TGTGCCAGCAGCATTCTTAAACTAGCGGCGCACAATGAGCAGTTCTTC.

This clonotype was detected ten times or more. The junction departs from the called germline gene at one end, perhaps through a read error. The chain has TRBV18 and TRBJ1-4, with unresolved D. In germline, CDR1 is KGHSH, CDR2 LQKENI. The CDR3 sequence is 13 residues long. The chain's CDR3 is CASSWMANEKLFF. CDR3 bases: TGTGCCAGCTCCTGGATGGCTAACGAAAAACTGTTTTTT.

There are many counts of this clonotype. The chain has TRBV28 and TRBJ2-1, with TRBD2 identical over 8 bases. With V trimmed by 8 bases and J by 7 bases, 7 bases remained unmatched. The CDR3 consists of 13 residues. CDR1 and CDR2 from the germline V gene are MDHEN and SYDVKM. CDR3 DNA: TGTGCCAGCCTGCGGGAGGTTCGGAATGAGCAGTTCTTC. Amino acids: CASLREVRNEQFF.

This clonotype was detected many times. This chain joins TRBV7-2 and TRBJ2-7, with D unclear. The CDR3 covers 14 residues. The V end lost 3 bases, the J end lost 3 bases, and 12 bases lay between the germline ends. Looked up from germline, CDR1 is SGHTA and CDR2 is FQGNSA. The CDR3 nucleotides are TGTGCCAGCAGCTTGGACCGGCAAAACTACGAGCAGTACTTC. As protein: CASSLDRQNYEQYF.

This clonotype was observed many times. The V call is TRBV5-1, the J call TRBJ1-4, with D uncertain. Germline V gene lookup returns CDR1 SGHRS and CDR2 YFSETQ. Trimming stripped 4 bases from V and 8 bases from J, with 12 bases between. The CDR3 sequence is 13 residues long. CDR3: CASSLTRPEKLFF. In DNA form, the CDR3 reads TGCGCCAGCAGCCTAACCCGGCCCGAAAAACTGTTTTTT.

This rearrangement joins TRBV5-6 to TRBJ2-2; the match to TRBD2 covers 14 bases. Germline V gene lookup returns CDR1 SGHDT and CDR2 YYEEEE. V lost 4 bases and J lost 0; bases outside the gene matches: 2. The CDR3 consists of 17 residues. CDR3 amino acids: CASSAGLAGANTGELFF. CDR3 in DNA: TGTGCCAGCAGCGCGGGACTAGCGGGAGCGAACACCGGGGAGCTGTTTTTT.

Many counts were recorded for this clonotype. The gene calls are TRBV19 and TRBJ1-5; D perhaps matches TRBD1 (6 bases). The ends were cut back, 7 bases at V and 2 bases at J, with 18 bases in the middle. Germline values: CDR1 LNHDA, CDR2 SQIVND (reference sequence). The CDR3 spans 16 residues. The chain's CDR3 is CASKAGDEGGNQPQHF. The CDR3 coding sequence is TGTGCCAGTAAGGCAGGGGACGAAGGGGGCAATCAGCCCCAGCATTTT.

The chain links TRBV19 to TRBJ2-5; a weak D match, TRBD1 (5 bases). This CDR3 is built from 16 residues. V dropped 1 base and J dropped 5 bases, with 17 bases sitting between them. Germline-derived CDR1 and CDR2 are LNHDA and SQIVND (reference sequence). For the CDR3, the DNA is TGTGCCAGTAGTATAGGACAGATCCCCCGCAAGGAGACCCAGTACTTC. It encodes CASSIGQIPRKETQYF.

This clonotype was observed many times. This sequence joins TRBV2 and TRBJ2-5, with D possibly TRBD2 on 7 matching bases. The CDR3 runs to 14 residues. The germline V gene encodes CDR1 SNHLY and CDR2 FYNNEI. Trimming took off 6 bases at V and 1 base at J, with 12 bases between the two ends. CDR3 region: CASRGGAGQETQYF. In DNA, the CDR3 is TGTGCCAGCAGGGGGGGGGCTGGCCAAGAGACCCAGTACTTC.

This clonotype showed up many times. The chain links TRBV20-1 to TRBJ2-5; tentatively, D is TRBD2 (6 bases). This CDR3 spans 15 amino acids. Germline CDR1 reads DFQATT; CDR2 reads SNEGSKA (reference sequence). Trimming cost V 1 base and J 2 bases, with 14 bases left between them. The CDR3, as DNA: TGCAGTGCTAGAGCACGCCGGGGGAGGCAAGAGACCCAGTACTTC. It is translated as CSARARRGRQETQYF.

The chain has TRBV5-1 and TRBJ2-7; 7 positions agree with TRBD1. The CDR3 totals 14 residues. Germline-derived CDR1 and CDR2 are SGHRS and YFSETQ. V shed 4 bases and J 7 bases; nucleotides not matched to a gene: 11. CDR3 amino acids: CASSPDRVREEQYF. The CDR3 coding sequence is TGCGCCAGCAGCCCCGACAGGGTACGTGAAGAGCAGTACTTC.

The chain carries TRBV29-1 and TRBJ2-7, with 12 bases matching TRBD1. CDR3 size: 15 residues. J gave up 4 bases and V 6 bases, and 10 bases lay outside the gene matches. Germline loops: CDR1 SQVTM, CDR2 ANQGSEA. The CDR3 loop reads CSVATGTGGRYEQYF. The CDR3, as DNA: TGCAGCGTCGCAACTGGGACAGGGGGCCGGTACGAGCAGTACTTC.

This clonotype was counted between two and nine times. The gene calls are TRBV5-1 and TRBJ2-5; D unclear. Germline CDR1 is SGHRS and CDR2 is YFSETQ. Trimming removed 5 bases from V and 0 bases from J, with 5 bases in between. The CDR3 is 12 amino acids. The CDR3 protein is CASRMDQETQYF. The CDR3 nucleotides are TGCGCCAGCAGGATGGACCAAGAGACCCAGTACTTC.

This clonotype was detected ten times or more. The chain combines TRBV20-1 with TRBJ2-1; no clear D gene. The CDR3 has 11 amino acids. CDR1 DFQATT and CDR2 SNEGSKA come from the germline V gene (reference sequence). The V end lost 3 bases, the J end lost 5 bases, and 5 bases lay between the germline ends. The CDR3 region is CSASQHNEQFF. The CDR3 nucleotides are TGCAGTGCTAGTCAACACAATGAGCAGTTCTTC.

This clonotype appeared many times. As DNA, the CDR3 is TGTGCCAGCAGCTTATGGGGGGCAACCTACGAGCAGTACTTC. Translating gives CASSLWGATYEQYF. V usage is TRBV7-8 and J usage is TRBJ2-7; D is tentatively TRBD1 or TRBD2 (6 bases each). CDR1 and CDR2 from the germline V gene are SGHVS and FQNEAQ. This CDR3 is 14 amino acids long. The V and J ends lost 2 bases and 2 bases respectively, with 10 bases between them.

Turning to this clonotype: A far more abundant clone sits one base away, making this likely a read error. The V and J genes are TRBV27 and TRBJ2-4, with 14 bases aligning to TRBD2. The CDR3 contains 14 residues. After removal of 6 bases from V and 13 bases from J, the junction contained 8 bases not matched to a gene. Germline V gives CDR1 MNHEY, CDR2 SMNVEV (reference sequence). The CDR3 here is CASSSGLAGVEQYF. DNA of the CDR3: TGTGCCAGCAGCTCGGGACTAGCGGGAGTTGAGCAGTACTTC.

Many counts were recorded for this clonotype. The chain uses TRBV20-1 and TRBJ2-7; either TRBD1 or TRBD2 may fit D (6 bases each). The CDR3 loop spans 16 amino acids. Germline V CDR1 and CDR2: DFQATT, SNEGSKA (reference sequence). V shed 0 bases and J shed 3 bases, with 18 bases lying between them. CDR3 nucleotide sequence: TGCAGTGCTAGAGATCCCACACAGGGACTGAGCTACGAGCAGTACTTC. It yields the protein CSARDPTQGLSYEQYF.

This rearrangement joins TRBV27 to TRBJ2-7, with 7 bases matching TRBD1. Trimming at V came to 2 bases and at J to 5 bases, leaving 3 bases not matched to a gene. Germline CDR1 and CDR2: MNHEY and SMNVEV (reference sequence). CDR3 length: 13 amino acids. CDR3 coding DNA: TGTGCCAGCAGTTTAAGGGGGCGAGACGAGCAGTACTTC. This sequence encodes CASSLRGRDEQYF.

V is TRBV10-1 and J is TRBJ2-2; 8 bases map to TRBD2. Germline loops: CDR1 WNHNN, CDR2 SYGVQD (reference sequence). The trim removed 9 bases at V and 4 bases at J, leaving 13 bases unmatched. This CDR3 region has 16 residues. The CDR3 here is CASTVAGGRFTGELFF. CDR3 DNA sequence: TGCGCCAGTACCGTGGCGGGGGGCAGGTTCACCGGGGAGCTGTTTTTT.

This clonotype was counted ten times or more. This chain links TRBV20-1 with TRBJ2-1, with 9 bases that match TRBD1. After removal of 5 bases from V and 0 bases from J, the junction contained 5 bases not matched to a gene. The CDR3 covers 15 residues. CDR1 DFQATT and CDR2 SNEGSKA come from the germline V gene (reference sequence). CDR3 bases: TGCAGTGCTCGACAGGGGGAAAGCTCCTACAATGAGCAGTTCTTC. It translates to CSARQGESSYNEQFF.

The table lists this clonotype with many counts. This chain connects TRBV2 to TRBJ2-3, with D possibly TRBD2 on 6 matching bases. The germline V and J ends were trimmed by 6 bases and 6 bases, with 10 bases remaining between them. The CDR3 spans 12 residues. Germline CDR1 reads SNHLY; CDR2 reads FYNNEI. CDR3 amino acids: CASSTSYDTQYF. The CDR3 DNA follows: TGTGCCAGCAGCACTAGCTACGATACGCAGTATTTT.

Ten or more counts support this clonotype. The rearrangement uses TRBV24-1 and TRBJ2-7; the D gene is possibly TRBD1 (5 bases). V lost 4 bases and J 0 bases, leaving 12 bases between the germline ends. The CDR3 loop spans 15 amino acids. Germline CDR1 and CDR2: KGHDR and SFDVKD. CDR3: CATSDPTESSYEQYF. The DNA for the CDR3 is TGTGCCACCAGTGACCCGACAGAGAGCTCCTACGAGCAGTACTTC.

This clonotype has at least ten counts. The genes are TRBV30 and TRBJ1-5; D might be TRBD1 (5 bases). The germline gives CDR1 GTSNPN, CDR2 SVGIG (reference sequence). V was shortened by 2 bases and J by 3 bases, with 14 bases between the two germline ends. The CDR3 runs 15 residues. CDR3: CAWSSGDSPNQPQHF. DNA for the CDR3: TGTGCCTGGAGTTCTGGAGACAGCCCCAATCAGCCCCAGCATTTT.